This T cell receptor (beta chain) was obtained from a study of T cell clones after liver transplantation. Background on the study: Liver transplant recipients had immunosuppression withdrawal attempted within 2 years. A pre-transplant mixed lymphocyte reaction with TCRbeta sequencing defined graft-donor-reactive clones followed in post-transplant blood. Graft-donor-reactive sequences were compared with third-party-reactive TCRbeta sequences from pre-transplant mixed lymphocyte reactions. Study-level findings and limits: In a couple of subjects, few donor cells limited the measurable donor-reactive repertoire.

Method: immunoSEQ multiplex PCR; TCRdb's copy keeps in-frame clones and lacks some. The table records 70,000 or so clones, approximately 92% of them present only once. Regarding this clone: The antigen is not known.

V was shortened by 3 bases and J by 7 bases, with 19 bases between the two germline ends. The CDR3 is 16 amino acids. The germline CDR1 and CDR2 sequences are SGHTA and FQGNSA. Sample: CD4+ T cells from blood, taken about 26 months after liver transplant. This TCR derives from a human patient who received a liver transplant. These T cells may partly come from the graft donor. The chain recombines TRBV7-2 with TRBJ2-1, with D perhaps matching TRBD2 (5 bases). This chain's CDR3 is CASSFGPDWIYNEQFF. The CDR3 DNA reads as TGTGCCAGCAGCTTCGGCCCGGACTGGATCTATAATGAGCAGTTCTTC.